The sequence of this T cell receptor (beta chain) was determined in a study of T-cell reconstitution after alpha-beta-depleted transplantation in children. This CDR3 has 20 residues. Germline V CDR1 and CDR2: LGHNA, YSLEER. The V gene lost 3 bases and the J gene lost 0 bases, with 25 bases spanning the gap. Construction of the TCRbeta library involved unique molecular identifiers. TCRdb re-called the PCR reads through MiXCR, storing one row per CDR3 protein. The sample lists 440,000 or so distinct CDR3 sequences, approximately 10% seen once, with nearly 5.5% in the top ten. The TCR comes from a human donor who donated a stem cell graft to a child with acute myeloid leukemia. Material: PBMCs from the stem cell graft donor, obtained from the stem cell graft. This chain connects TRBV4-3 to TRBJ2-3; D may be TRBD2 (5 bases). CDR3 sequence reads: CASSHGGVLGQEISTDTQYF. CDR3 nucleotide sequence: TGCGCCAGCAGCCACGGAGGAGTACTTGGGCAGGAAATTAGCACAGATACGCAGTATTTT.